The subject of this entry is one T cell receptor (beta chain). Its antigen is currently not known. Per-nucleotide qualities are absent, and no much larger clonotype sits a single base away. According to the germline V gene (reference sequence), CDR1 reads SGHAT and CDR2 reads FQDESV. The CDR3 spans 16 residues, from the cysteine through the phenylalanine. The CDR3 DNA has 48 bases and is translated from base 1. V and J lose 5 bases and 0 bases, and a span of 11 bases separates them. TCR CDR3 regions were amplified from genomic DNA by multiplex PCR using the deep immunoSEQ assay. For each cell subset, the extracted genomic DNA was distributed evenly across all wells of several immunoSEQ 96-well plates, and each plate served as one replicate. For sorted subsets, about 0.2 ug genomic DNA, equal to tens of thousands of T cell genomes, was loaded into each replicate PCR. Purified libraries were quantified with a Qubit 3.0 fluorometer, sized on a Bioanalyzer 2100, and re-quantified with the KAPA Library Quantification kit. Every immunoSEQ 96-well plate was sequenced on a separate single-read 150-cycle Illumina NextSeq 550 flow cell. Per the original workflow: Because only junctional sequences without quality scores were contained in the immunoSEQ output, filtering matching that applied to full-length reads could not be performed. Sequences were annotated with PyIR, a Python wrapper for IgBLAST v1.9, and V/J genes and CDR3 were assigned using IMGT germline references. Reads with weak V/J assignments (E-value above 1e-6), missing CDR3, stop codons, out-of-frame junctions, or ambiguous translated residues were removed. A V3J clonotype was defined by an identical inferred V gene, J gene, and CDR3 amino acid sequence. To compute the percentage overlap between repertoires, the number of shared unique clonotypes was divided by the size of the smaller repertoire. Repertoire richness was assessed with RTK rarefaction, the Chao1 estimator, and Recon v2.1 estimates of unobserved clonotypes. Generation probabilities for all TCRbeta clonotypes obtained by the gDNA method from several donors were computed using OLGA. TCRdb stores this immuneACCESS table with in-frame sequences only. Part of the clones is absent; in the studies checked, under half of the shortfall reflects unresolved V genes, and no reason is known for the rest. V, J and clone size reflect that table, while D and trimming were determined from the DNA. Counted in this sample were roughly 1,000,000 clones; around three quarters of them appeared once. Roughly 0.56% of the sample lies in the top ten.

The sample originates from a study of shared clonotypes between healthy human individuals (TCRdb year 2020). About the study as a whole: The cohort comprised a couple of women and a few men aged 18 to 49 years. Per donor, leukapheresis produced somewhere between about 0.9 and 9.5 billion PBMCs. Per donor, three plates each were used for CD4 naive and CD4 memory, two for CD8 naive, and one for CD8 memory. To estimate repertoire size and how much clonotype sharing occurs between individuals, the study deeply sequenced the blood TCR repertoires of about 5 healthy adults. Different laboratories and diverse techniques were used to prepare libraries and sequence TCR repertoires, to increase sequencing depth and limit assay-specific biases. Points the paper makes about the study in general: Incomplete sequencing was indicated by rarefaction of sorted-subset datasets, despite the large sequencing depth. Sampling was restricted to blood, and TCR repertoires in tissues likely differ from the TCR repertoires found in blood. Based on pairwise subsampling, the degree of clonotype sharing among donors was expected to be affected by sequencing depth. Estimated clonotype richness was generally larger for naive than for memory subsets. Compared with non-shared clonotypes, the clonotypes found in all four sorted-subset donors had higher generation probabilities. Because the study included a small number of donors, the genetic and exposure-history diversity represented was limited. Sharing across several donors was observed for approximately 5% of naive CD4, 3.5% of naive CD8, 2% to 2.5% of memory CD4, and around 0.4% of memory CD8 clonotypes.

Donors were healthy HIV-negative adults with no recently reported acute infections or vaccinations. All donors were Caucasian adults living in Nashville, Tennessee, USA. CD4+ T cells were enriched through magnetic negative selection, after which naive cells were positively selected on CD45RA and the remaining negative fraction served as the memory subset. Blood was obtained by leukapheresis, after which PBMCs were separated by Ficoll-Histopaque density gradient centrifugation and cryopreserved in liquid nitrogen vapor phase. Analytical flow cytometry was used to check the purity and quantity of every magnetically sorted T cell population. From each sorted fraction, genomic DNA was isolated and quantified by UV absorbance on a Nanodrop 2000c.

The origin of this receptor is a man aged 18-30 years in good health. Some clones in this sample may be carry-over from other donors' samples. The chain employs TRBV11-1 and TRBJ2-6; 6 matching bases give a weak D call of TRBD1. The sequencing input was memory CD4+ T cells from PBMCs. The meaning of the sample's cell subset or site label: CD45RA-negative fraction. In nucleotides, the sequence is TGTGCCAGCAGCCCACGGACAGTCTCTGGGGCCAACGTCCTGACTTTC. It is translated as CASSPRTVSGANVLTF.